The 22 T cell receptor beta chains below all came from one sample that was sequenced in a study of blood T cell repertoires in COVID-19. The data were produced by immunoSEQ multiplex PCR, yet TCRdb's version contains in-frame clones alone and is incomplete. The data contain around 140,000 clones, nearly 80% of them singletons. Sequenced: PBMCs or T cells enriched from blood (not recorded which). The source of these receptors is a woman aged 45-59 years who had recovered from COVID-19.

This clone is a singleton in its sample. This sequence joins TRBV7-2 and TRBJ1-2; 9 bases align to TRBD1. The CDR3 has 14 amino acids. Germline CDR1 SGHTA, CDR2 FQGNSA. V trimming: 5 bases; J trimming: 8 bases; junction bases outside the gene matches: 9. Written as DNA, the CDR3 is TGTGCCAGCAGCCGCGGACAGGGGTCAGGGGGCTACACCTTC. Translated, it gives CASSRGQGSGGYTF.

As to this clone: Other DNA sequences in this specimen translate into the identical CDR3. The chain has TRBV11-3 and TRBJ2-7; D gene unclear. CDR1 and CDR2 from the germline V gene are SGHNT and YENEEA. V gave up 3 bases and J gave up 0 bases, with 3 bases separating them. This CDR3 region has 12 residues. The CDR3 coding sequence is TGTGCCAGCAGCTTGAGCTCCTACGAGCAGTACTTC. Protein sequence: CASSLSSYEQYF.

This chain connects TRBV2 to TRBJ2-3; TRBD2 is a possible D gene (8 bases). V was trimmed by 5 bases and J by 14 bases, leaving 23 bases between them. The CDR3 covers 14 residues. The germline V gene has CDR1 SNHLY and CDR2 FYNNEI. Here the CDR3 reads CASSPPTSARGVYF. In DNA form, the CDR3 reads TGTGCCAGCAGTCCCCCGACTAGCGCCAGGGGGGTGTATTTT.

The rearrangement joins TRBV11-2 to TRBJ2-7; possibly TRBD2 for D (6 bases). Germline CDR1 and CDR2: SGHAT and FQNNGV. This CDR3 has 16 residues. The germline V and J ends were trimmed by 1 base and 2 bases, with 15 bases remaining between them. The CDR3 DNA sequence: TGTGCCAGCAGCTTAGCGCGGGACGCCGGAACCTACGAGCAGTACTTC. Translation: CASSLARDAGTYEQYF.

The chain has TRBV7-9 and TRBJ2-1; a weak D match, TRBD2 (6 bases). V was clipped by 1 base and J by 4 bases, with 14 bases between them. The CDR3 runs 16 residues. Germline lookup yields CDR1 SEHNR and CDR2 FQNEAQ (reference sequence). The CDR3 spells CASSLVSGGAYNEQFF. DNA of the CDR3: TGTGCCAGCAGCTTAGTATCTGGCGGGGCTTACAATGAGCAGTTCTTC.

The chain uses TRBV27 and TRBJ1-2; D uncertain. Germline V gene sequence: CDR1 MNHEY, CDR2 SMNVEV (reference sequence). The CDR3 loop spans 15 amino acids. With 0 bases removed from V and 7 bases from J, the gap between germline ends came to 15 bases. CDR3 loop: CASSLSRVSYSGYTF. CDR3 bases: TGTGCCAGCAGTTTATCGAGGGTGTCCTATAGTGGCTACACCTTC.

The CDR3 nucleotides are TGTGCCAGCATCCCGACGGGGGTTCCCGAGGGCTATGGCTACACCTTC. It yields the protein CASIPTGVPEGYGYTF. This chain links TRBV7-3 with TRBJ1-2; D possibly corresponds to TRBD1 (5 bases). With 7 bases removed from V and 4 bases from J, the gap between germline ends came to 22 bases. The CDR3 loop spans 16 amino acids. Per germline, CDR1 SGHTA and CDR2 FQGTGA.

This clone has more than one count but fewer than ten. The chain carries TRBV3-1 (or the pseudogene TRBV3-2) and TRBJ1-2, with unresolved D. The CDR3 length is 13 residues. Trimming stripped 4 bases from V and 6 bases from J, with 12 bases between. Germline V lookup: CDR1 LGHDT, CDR2 YNNKEL (reference sequence). The CDR3, as DNA: TGTGCCAGCAGCCTCATAGCGGCAGATGGCTACACCTTC. Protein sequence: CASSLIAADGYTF.

This chain connects TRBV15 to TRBJ1-4; no reliable D call. V lost 2 bases and J 0 bases, leaving 7 bases between the germline ends. CDR1 LNHNV and CDR2 YYDKDF come from the germline V gene (reference sequence). This CDR3 is built from 15 residues. In DNA, the CDR3 is TGTGCCACCAGCAGACAACAGACAACTAATGAAAAACTGTTTTTT. Encoded protein: CATSRQQTTNEKLFF.

A few counts support this clone. This rearrangement joins TRBV24-1 to TRBJ1-2; TRBD1 aligns across 8 bases. The length of the CDR3 is 14 residues. Germline V CDR1 and CDR2: KGHDR, SFDVKD. After removal of 3 bases from V and 7 bases from J, the junction contained 6 bases not matched to a gene. Here the CDR3 DNA reads TGTGCCACCAGTGATCCCCTTGGGACAGGTGGCTACACCTTC. Its translation is CATSDPLGTGGYTF.

The chain couples TRBV6-5 to TRBJ2-7; D uncertain. The V and J ends lost 4 bases and 1 base respectively, with 5 bases between them. Germline lookup yields CDR1 MNHEY and CDR2 SVGAGI. The CDR3 has 12 amino acids. CDR3 region: CASSSVSYEQYF. The CDR3 coding sequence is TGTGCCAGCAGTTCCGTATCCTACGAGCAGTACTTC.

The chain links TRBV19 to TRBJ1-2, with D possibly being TRBD1 (5 bases). The CDR3 contains 14 residues. Germline V gene sequence: CDR1 LNHDA, CDR2 SQIVND (reference sequence). The ends were cut back, 4 bases at V and 4 bases at J, with 13 bases in the middle. Here the CDR3 DNA reads TGTGCCAGTAGTACGCGGGACCGCCTCTATGGCTACACCTTC. Translation: CASSTRDRLYGYTF.

The chain has TRBV5-1 and TRBJ2-7; 8 bases line up with TRBD1. The V and J ends lost 0 bases and 3 bases, in that order; junction bases with no gene match: 2. Germline V CDR1 and CDR2: SGHRS, YFSETQ. The CDR3 length is 14 residues. The CDR3 sequence is CASSLGQGYYEQYF. The CDR3 DNA is TGCGCCAGCAGCTTGGGACAGGGGTACTACGAGCAGTACTTC.

This chain links TRBV5-6 with TRBJ2-6; D may be TRBD1 (6 bases). Germline CDR1 and CDR2: SGHDT and YYEEEE. The CDR3 is 18 residues long. V lost 4 bases and J 1 base, leaving 18 bases between the germline ends. The CDR3 DNA reads as TGTGCCAGCAGCCTACCCACAACCGGACAGTCTGGGGCCAACGTCCTGACTTTC. Translated, it gives CASSLPTTGQSGANVLTF.

This rearrangement joins TRBV12-3 or TRBV12-4 to TRBJ2-5, with 8 bases identical to TRBD1. The length of the CDR3 is 12 residues. The V segment lost 5 bases and the J segment 4 bases; nucleotides outside the gene matches: 0. The CDR3 reads CASSTGGETQYF. CDR3 bases: TGTGCCAGCAGTACAGGGGGAGAGACCCAGTACTTC.

The genes are TRBV28 and TRBJ1-4; 7 bases align to TRBD1. This CDR3 spans 16 amino acids. Germline lookup yields CDR1 MDHEN and CDR2 SYDVKM. The V gene end was trimmed by 5 bases and the J gene end by 3 bases; junction bases not matched to a gene: 9. This CDR3 is CASSVQGPSANEKLFF. The CDR3 nucleotides are TGTGCCAGCAGTGTACAGGGGCCCAGCGCTAATGAAAAACTGTTTTTT.

In this sample, this clone turned up a few times. The rearrangement joins TRBV10-1 to TRBJ1-1, with D possibly matching TRBD1 (5 bases). The ends were cut back, 6 bases at V and 1 base at J, with 9 bases in the middle. Per germline, CDR1 WNHNN and CDR2 SYGVQD (reference sequence). The CDR3 is 13 residues long. CDR3 loop: CASRTTANTEAFF. DNA for the CDR3: TGCGCCAGCAGGACGACAGCGAACACTGAAGCTTTCTTT.

The V and J genes are TRBV13 and TRBJ1-5; D is unresolved. The V gene's germline CDR1 is PRHDT and CDR2 FYEKMQ (reference sequence). The CDR3 has 13 amino acids. V lost 4 bases to trimming and J lost 9 bases, with 13 bases between them. The CDR3 spells CASSSGRSAPQHF. The CDR3 region has the DNA TGTGCCAGCAGCTCCGGCCGGAGTGCGCCCCAGCATTTT.

The chain employs TRBV6-5 and TRBJ1-2; TRBD1 aligns across 7 bases. The CDR3 spans 14 residues. CDR1 MNHEY and CDR2 SVGAGI come from the germline V gene. Trimming took 0 bases from V and 8 from J; bases not matched to a gene: 6. CDR3 in amino acids: CASSYSMNRGGYTF. Written as DNA, the CDR3 is TGTGCCAGCAGTTACTCGATGAACAGGGGCGGCTACACCTTC.

The genes are TRBV29-1 and TRBJ2-7, with 11 bases lining up with TRBD2. CDR1 is SQVTM and CDR2 is ANQGSEA in the germline V gene. The V gene end was trimmed by 5 bases and the J gene end by 4 bases; junction bases not matched to a gene: 4. This CDR3 has 13 residues. This CDR3 reads CSVSGTSGYEQYF. The CDR3 DNA is TGCAGCGTTTCCGGGACTAGCGGATACGAGCAGTACTTC.

The rearrangement uses TRBV3-1 (or the pseudogene TRBV3-2) and TRBJ1-1; TRBD1 is a possible D gene (6 bases). The V and J ends lost 1 base and 0 bases respectively, with 9 bases between them. The CDR3 is made up of 15 amino acids. Germline V gene lookup returns CDR1 LGHDT and CDR2 YNNKEL (reference sequence). CDR3 in amino acids: CASSQAWTVNTEAFF. Here the CDR3 DNA reads TGTGCCAGCAGCCAAGCATGGACAGTGAACACTGAAGCTTTCTTT.

V gene TRBV2 combines with J gene TRBJ2-7; D uncertain. CDR1 is SNHLY and CDR2 is FYNNEI in the germline V gene. Trimming removed 2 bases at V and 6 bases at J, with 2 bases between. The CDR3 has 10 amino acids. CDR3 sequence: CASSELEQYF. The DNA for the CDR3 is TGTGCCAGCAGTGAACTCGAGCAGTACTTC.